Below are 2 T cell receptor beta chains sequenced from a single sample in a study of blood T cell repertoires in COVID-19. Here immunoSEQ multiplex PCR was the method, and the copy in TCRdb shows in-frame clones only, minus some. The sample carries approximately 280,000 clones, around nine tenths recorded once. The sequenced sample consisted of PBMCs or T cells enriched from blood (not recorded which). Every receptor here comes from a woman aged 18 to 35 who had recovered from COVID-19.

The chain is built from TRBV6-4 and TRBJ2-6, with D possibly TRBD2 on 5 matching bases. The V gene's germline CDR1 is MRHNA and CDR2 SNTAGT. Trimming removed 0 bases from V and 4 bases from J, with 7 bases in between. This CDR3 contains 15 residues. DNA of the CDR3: TGTGCCAGCAGTGACTCCCCGGGGGGGGCCAACGTCCTGACTTTC. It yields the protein CASSDSPGGANVLTF.

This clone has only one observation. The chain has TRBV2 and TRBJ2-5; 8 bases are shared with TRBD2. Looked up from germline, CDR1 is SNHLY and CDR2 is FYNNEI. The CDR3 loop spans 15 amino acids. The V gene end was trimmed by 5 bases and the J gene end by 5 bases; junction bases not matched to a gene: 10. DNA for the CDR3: TGTGCCAGCAGTAGGACTCGGGGGGGGTTTGAGACCCAGTACTTC. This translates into CASSRTRGGFETQYF. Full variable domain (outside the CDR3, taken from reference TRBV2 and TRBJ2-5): EPEVTQTPSHQVTQMGQEVILRCVPISNHLYFYWYRQILGQKVEFLVSFYNNEISEKSEIFDDQFSVERPDGSNFTLKIRSTKLEDSAMYFCASSRTRGGFETQYFGPGTRLLVL.